A single sample gave rise to the 28 T cell receptor beta chains below, sequenced in a study of shared clonotypes between healthy human individuals (dated by TCRdb to the early 2020s). Preparation of the library involved the immunoSEQ multiplex PCR assay. The immuneACCESS repertoire file appears here via TCRdb, limited to in-frame rearrangements. These files lack a portion of the clones; in checked studies, under half of the deficit traces to unresolved V genes, and the cause of the others is not known. In this sample the table shows approximately 1.4 million clones, about 98% of which occur a single time. The biggest ten clones account for less than 0.55% of the sample. The source material was naive CD4+ T cells sorted from blood. This specimen's cell subset or site label, per the study, means: CD45RA+ positively selected. The receptors derive from a man aged 30 to 39 in good health.

V is TRBV27 and J is TRBJ1-5; TRBD1 might be the D (5 bases). This CDR3 is 15 amino acids long. V lost 3 bases to trimming and J lost 0 bases, with 9 bases between them. The germline CDR1 and CDR2 sequences are MNHEY and SMNVEV (reference sequence). The CDR3 protein is CASSLGPYSNQPQHF. In nucleotides, the CDR3 is TGTGCCAGCAGTTTGGGGCCTTATAGCAATCAGCCCCAGCATTTT.

V is TRBV29-1 and J is TRBJ1-5; possible D gene TRBD1, 6 bases. From germline, CDR1 is SQVTM and CDR2 ANQGSEA. Trimming took 1 base from V and 7 from J, leaving 11 bases between them. CDR3 length: 13 amino acids. CDR3 coding DNA: TGCAGCGTTGAAGGGGGGAGGGGGCAGCCCCAGCATTTT. It specifies CSVEGGRGQPQHF.

J is TRBJ2-5 and V is TRBV29-1; TRBD1 is a possible D gene (5 bases). Trimming cost V 5 bases and J 5 bases, with 15 bases left between them. CDR1 and CDR2 (germline): SQVTM, ANQGSEA. The CDR3 consists of 13 residues. CDR3 sequence reads: CSVRERGGETQYF. CDR3 bases: TGCAGCGTTAGGGAAAGGGGTGGGGAGACCCAGTACTTC.

The genes are TRBV18 and TRBJ2-1; 11 bases agree with TRBD1. The CDR3 loop spans 17 amino acids. Trimming took 3 bases from V and 8 from J; bases not matched to a gene: 12. Per the germline V gene, CDR1 is KGHSH and CDR2 is LQKENI. The CDR3 DNA is TGTGCCAGCTCACCCCCGCCAAGGACAGGGGGCATGGATGAGCAGTTCTTC. Amino acid sequence: CASSPPPRTGGMDEQFF.

The chain combines TRBV5-3 with TRBJ1-2, with 9 bases aligning to TRBD1. TRBV5-3 is classed as an ORF, of uncertain function. CDR3 length equals 15 residues. V dropped 0 bases and J dropped 2; count of bases not matched to a gene: 2. Here the CDR3 reads CARSLVTGGNYGYTF. CDR3 bases: TGTGCCAGAAGCTTGGTAACAGGGGGCAACTATGGCTACACCTTC.

This chain uses TRBV6-1 with TRBJ1-1; weak D call: TRBD1 (6 bases). Trimming pared 8 bases from V and 10 bases from J, leaving 17 bases between. Germline CDR1 reads MNHNS; CDR2 reads SASEGT. The CDR3 totals 12 residues. The CDR3 bases are TGTGCCAGCGGAACAGGGACCGGCTTAGCTTTCTTT. Amino acid sequence: CASGTGTGLAFF.

The chain has TRBV19 and TRBJ2-7; D is unclear. V was clipped by 4 bases and J by 7 bases, with 17 bases between them. The CDR3 totals 14 residues. Germline V gene sequence: CDR1 LNHDA, CDR2 SQIVND (reference sequence). CDR3 in amino acids: CASSTGAFQVEQYF. In nucleotides, the CDR3 is TGTGCCAGTAGTACGGGCGCCTTCCAAGTGGAGCAGTACTTC.

Remarks on this clone: Other DNA sequences from this sample encode an identical CDR3 as well. This rearrangement joins TRBV5-1 to TRBJ2-7, with 8 bases identical to TRBD2. The CDR3 length is 14 residues. Germline V gene sequence: CDR1 SGHRS, CDR2 YFSETQ. The V segment lost 0 bases and the J segment 4 bases; nucleotides outside the gene matches: 3. The CDR3 DNA is TGCGCCAGCAGCTTGGACGGGAGGGGTTACGAGCAGTACTTC. Its translation is CASSLDGRGYEQYF.

This clone was counted once. The chain carries TRBV6-5 and TRBJ2-7, with D possibly being TRBD2 (5 bases). The germline V gene has CDR1 MNHEY and CDR2 SVGAGI. V was shortened by 2 bases and J by 2 bases, with 10 bases between the two germline ends. The CDR3 is 14 amino acids. The CDR3 is CASSYTDGTYEQYF. The DNA of the CDR3 is TGTGCCAGCAGTTACACGGACGGGACCTACGAGCAGTACTTC.

V and J are TRBV29-1 and TRBJ2-5; 9 bases fit TRBD2. Losses at the gene ends were 4 bases for V and 2 bases for J; bases not matched to a gene: 8. The CDR3 spans 15 residues. CDR1 SQVTM and CDR2 ANQGSEA come from the germline V gene. The CDR3 here is CSVVGAGGPQETQYF. CDR3 sequence (DNA): TGCAGCGTTGTAGGGGCGGGAGGGCCACAAGAGACCCAGTACTTC. The whole variable domain, filled in from reference TRBV29-1 and TRBJ2-5, reads SAVISQKPSRDICQRGTSLTIQCQVDSQVTMMFWYRQQPGQSLTLIATANQGSEATYESGFVIDKFPISRPNLTFSTLTVSNMSPEDSSIYLCSVVGAGGPQETQYFGPGTRLLVL.

V is TRBV19 and J is TRBJ2-4, with 9 bases matching TRBD2. The V gene's germline CDR1 is LNHDA and CDR2 SQIVND (reference sequence). The CDR3 covers 21 residues. The ends lost 4 bases at V and 0 bases at J; junction bases unmatched: 19. Here the CDR3 DNA reads TGTGCCAGTAGTAGGCTTGCTGCAGGGACTAGCCAACAGTTAGCCAAAAACATTCAGTACTTC. Its protein is CASSRLAAGTSQQLAKNIQYF.

This clone was seen once. The chain carries TRBV18 and TRBJ2-7; 7 bases map to TRBD2. Germline V CDR1 and CDR2: KGHSH, LQKENI. This CDR3 is built from 16 residues. V dropped 5 bases and J dropped 4; count of bases not matched to a gene: 14. The CDR3 region is CASSTVSTGGFYEQYF. The CDR3 DNA follows: TGTGCCAGCTCAACCGTCTCGACGGGAGGTTTTTACGAGCAGTACTTC.

This sequence joins TRBV2 and TRBJ2-5; D unclear. Germline V lookup: CDR1 SNHLY, CDR2 FYNNEI. The CDR3 is made up of 12 amino acids. V lost 4 bases, J lost 4 bases, and 7 bases lay in between. The CDR3 DNA reads as TGTGCCAGCAGTGTAGGCGCAGAGACCCAGTACTTC. This codes for CASSVGAETQYF.

There are a few counts of this clone. The chain is built from TRBV7-9 and TRBJ2-7; the D gene is possibly TRBD1 (5 bases). V dropped 5 bases and J dropped 1 base, with 15 bases sitting between them. The germline V gene encodes CDR1 SEHNR and CDR2 FQNEAQ (reference sequence). The CDR3 contains 15 residues. The CDR3 nucleotides read TGTGCCAGCAGCAAGTCGGCCAGGGTATCCTACGAGCAGTACTTC. Translated: CASSKSARVSYEQYF.

V and J are TRBV5-1 and TRBJ2-7; TRBD2 matches 9 bases. The germline CDR1 and CDR2 sequences are SGHRS and YFSETQ. V lost 0 bases to trimming and J lost 3 bases; unmatched junction nucleotides: 4. CDR3 size: 15 residues. CDR3 residues: CASSLELAGRYEQYF. CDR3 bases: TGCGCCAGCAGCTTGGAGCTAGCGGGACGCTACGAGCAGTACTTC.

The chain carries TRBV11-3 and TRBJ2-2; 7 bases match TRBD1. In germline, CDR1 is SGHNT, CDR2 YENEEA. V lost 3 bases and J lost 7; bases outside the gene matches: 5. The length of the CDR3 is 14 residues. The CDR3 is CASSLRGQDGELFF. The CDR3 DNA reads as TGTGCCAGCAGCTTGAGGGGGCAGGACGGGGAGCTGTTTTTT.

The chain recombines TRBV30 with TRBJ1-1, with D possibly being TRBD1 (6 bases). CDR1 is GTSNPN, CDR2 SVGIG, per germline (reference sequence). V gave up 2 bases and J gave up 4 bases, with 11 bases separating them. This CDR3 is 13 amino acids long. The CDR3: CAWSLQGITEAFF. CDR3 nucleotide sequence: TGTGCCTGGAGTTTACAGGGAATCACTGAAGCTTTCTTT.

The chain is built from TRBV6-1 and TRBJ2-1, with 13 bases aligning to TRBD2. Germline-derived CDR1 and CDR2 are MNHNS and SASEGT. The length of the CDR3 is 14 residues. V was clipped by 7 bases and J by 6 bases; unmatched bases: 3. The CDR3 region has the DNA TGTGCCAGCATCCGACTAGCGGGAGGCAATGAGCAGTTCTTC. Encoded protein: CASIRLAGGNEQFF.

This clone was picked up one time. The sample contains more than one DNA sequence encoding this CDR3. The chain employs TRBV28 and TRBJ2-5; a possible D gene is TRBD2 (5 bases). Germline V gene sequence: CDR1 MDHEN, CDR2 SYDVKM. CDR3 length: 11 residues. The V gene lost 5 bases and the J gene lost 7 bases, with 8 bases spanning the gap. CDR3 region: CASSPRGTQYF. CDR3 nucleotides: TGTGCCAGCAGTCCTCGGGGGACCCAGTACTTC.

This rearrangement joins TRBV5-1 to TRBJ2-6, with TRBD1 as a possible D gene (6 bases). V lost 0 bases and J lost 1, with 8 bases in between. Germline loops: CDR1 SGHRS, CDR2 YFSETQ. The CDR3 consists of 16 residues. The CDR3 here is CASSLVQGSGANVLTF. CDR3 DNA sequence: TGCGCCAGCAGCTTGGTGCAGGGGTCTGGGGCCAACGTCCTGACTTTC. The complete variable domain, with remaining parts taken from reference TRBV5-1 and TRBJ2-6, reads KAGVTQTPRYLIKTRGQQVTLSCSPISGHRSVSWYQQTPGQGLQFLFEYFSETQRNKGNFPGRFSGRQFSNSRSEMNVSTLELGDSALYLCASSLVQGSGANVLTFGAGSRLTVL.

This chain uses TRBV6-5 with TRBJ1-1, with D maybe TRBD1 (6 bases). The V and J ends lost 4 bases and 4 bases respectively, with 13 bases between them. The CDR3 spans 14 residues. CDR1 is MNHEY and CDR2 is SVGAGI in the germline V gene. This CDR3 reads CASSFLGGGTEAFF. Written as DNA, the CDR3 is TGTGCCAGCAGTTTCCTAGGGGGGGGCACTGAAGCTTTCTTT.

Concerning this clone itself: The same CDR3 arises from other DNA sequences in this sample as well. The chain has TRBV18 and TRBJ1-1; D gene ambiguous. This CDR3 region has 13 residues. V lost 2 bases and J lost 2, with 6 bases in between. CDR1 and CDR2 from the germline V gene are KGHSH and LQKENI. CDR3 sequence: CASSPGGNTEAFF. CDR3 sequence (DNA): TGTGCCAGCTCACCAGGAGGAAACACTGAAGCTTTCTTT. Looking up the rest from reference TRBV18 and TRBJ1-1 gives the full variable domain: NAGVMQNPRHLVRRRGQEARLRCSPMKGHSHVYWYRQLPEEGLKFMVYLQKENIIDESGMPKERFSAEFPKEGPSILRIQQVVRGDSAAYFCASSPGGNTEAFFGQGTRLTVV.

V is TRBV7-9 and J is TRBJ1-4, with D possibly matching TRBD1 (5 bases). Germline CDR1 and CDR2: SEHNR and FQNEAQ (reference sequence). The CDR3 runs 14 residues. V was shortened by 3 bases and J by 4 bases, with 9 bases between the two germline ends. CDR3 sequence reads: CASSFRGGNEKLFF. The CDR3 DNA sequence: TGTGCCAGCAGCTTTAGGGGAGGTAATGAAAAACTGTTTTTT.

V usage is TRBV2 and J usage is TRBJ2-7; D perhaps matches TRBD1 (6 bases). Germline CDR1 SNHLY, CDR2 FYNNEI. CDR3 length equals 13 residues. V was clipped by 4 bases and J by 6 bases, with 13 bases between them. The CDR3 sequence: CASSGDNFSEQYF. The CDR3 DNA reads as TGTGCCAGCAGTGGGGACAATTTTTCCGAGCAGTACTTC.

V usage is TRBV30 and J usage is TRBJ2-7, with D unclear. Trimming took off 7 bases at V and 3 bases at J, with 16 bases between the two ends. The V gene's germline CDR1 is GTSNPN and CDR2 SVGIG (reference sequence). This CDR3 has 13 amino acids. The CDR3 sequence: CAFRAPSLYEQYF. The CDR3 DNA follows: TGTGCCTTCCGGGCCCCTAGTCTCTACGAGCAGTACTTC. Drawing the rest from reference TRBV30 and TRBJ2-7, the complete variable domain is SQTIHQWPATLVQPVGSPLSLECTVEGTSNPNLYWYRQAAGRGLQLLFYSVGIGQISSEVPQNLSASRPQDRQFILSSKKLLLSDSGFYLCAFRAPSLYEQYFGPGTRLTVT.

Regarding this clone: Other DNA sequences in this sample translate to the same CDR3. The V call is TRBV7-2, the J call TRBJ1-2; D call uncertain. This CDR3 is built from 12 residues. CDR1 is SGHTA, CDR2 FQGNSA, per germline. V gave up 2 bases and J gave up 5 bases, with 6 bases separating them. CDR3 DNA: TGTGCCAGCAGCTTAATGGGATATGGCTACACCTTC. It yields the protein CASSLMGYGYTF.

CDR3 loop: CASSPGSEDIQYF. The CDR3, as DNA: TGTGCCAGTAGCCCGGGGTCGGAGGACATTCAGTACTTC. This chain links TRBV19 with TRBJ2-4; D is perhaps TRBD2 (5 bases). Trimming left V 6 bases short and J 8 bases short, with 14 bases between. This CDR3 has 13 amino acids. Germline values: CDR1 LNHDA, CDR2 SQIVND (reference sequence).

The chain recombines TRBV5-1 with TRBJ2-3; 13 nucleotides agree with TRBD2. Germline values: CDR1 SGHRS, CDR2 YFSETQ. Unmatched junction bases numbered 15, after V lost 4 bases and J lost 4 bases. The CDR3 has 19 residues. This chain's CDR3 is CASSPPVTSGRLLPDTQYF. In DNA form, the CDR3 reads TGCGCCAGCAGCCCGCCCGTGACTAGCGGGAGGTTACTGCCAGATACGCAGTATTTT.